This T cell receptor beta chain appears in the sequencing data of a study of blood T cell repertoires in COVID-19. Study context: Samples of COVID-19 (acute and convalescent) were obtained from the United States, Italy and Spain. Nucleic acid was either cDNA or gDNA, and it came from T cells, B-cell-depleted T cells, or PBMCs.

Per the germline V gene, CDR1 is MGHRA and CDR2 is YSYEKL. The CDR3 has 16 residues. The V gene end was trimmed by 6 bases and the J gene end by 7 bases; junction bases not matched to a gene: 12. Source study methods: Amplification of reference gene primers was used by the study to estimate nucleated cell counts. The data were produced by immunoSEQ multiplex PCR, yet TCRdb's version contains in-frame clones alone and is incomplete. That table supplies the V and J calls and clone size; D and trimming were determined from the DNA. The data show about 16,000 clones, about 89% seen once. The sequencing input was peripheral blood. This receptor was taken from a man aged 55 to 69 with acute or convalescent COVID-19. The chain carries TRBV4-1 and TRBJ1-4, with 9 nucleotides matching TRBD1. The CDR3 loop reads CASRQNTGGAGEKLFF. CDR3 DNA: TGCGCCAGCAGGCAAAACACAGGGGGCGCGGGTGAAAAACTGTTTTTT.